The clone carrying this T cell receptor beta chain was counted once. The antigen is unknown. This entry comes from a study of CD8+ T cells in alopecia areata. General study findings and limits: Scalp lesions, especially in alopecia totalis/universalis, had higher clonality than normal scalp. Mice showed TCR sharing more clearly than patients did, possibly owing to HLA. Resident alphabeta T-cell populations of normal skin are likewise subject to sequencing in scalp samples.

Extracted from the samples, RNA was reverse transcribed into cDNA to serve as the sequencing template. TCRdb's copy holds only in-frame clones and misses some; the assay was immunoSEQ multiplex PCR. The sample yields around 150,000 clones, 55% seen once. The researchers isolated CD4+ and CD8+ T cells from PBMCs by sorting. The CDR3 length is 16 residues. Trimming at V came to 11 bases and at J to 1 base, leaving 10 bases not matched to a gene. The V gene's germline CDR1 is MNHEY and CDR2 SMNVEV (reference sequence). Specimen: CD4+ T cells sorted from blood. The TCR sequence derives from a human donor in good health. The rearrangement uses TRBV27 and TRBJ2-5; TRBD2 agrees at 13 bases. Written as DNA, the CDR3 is TGTGCCTCTATGGGACTAGCGGGGATGCGCCAAGAGACCCAGTACTTC. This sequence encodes CASMGLAGMRQETQYF.